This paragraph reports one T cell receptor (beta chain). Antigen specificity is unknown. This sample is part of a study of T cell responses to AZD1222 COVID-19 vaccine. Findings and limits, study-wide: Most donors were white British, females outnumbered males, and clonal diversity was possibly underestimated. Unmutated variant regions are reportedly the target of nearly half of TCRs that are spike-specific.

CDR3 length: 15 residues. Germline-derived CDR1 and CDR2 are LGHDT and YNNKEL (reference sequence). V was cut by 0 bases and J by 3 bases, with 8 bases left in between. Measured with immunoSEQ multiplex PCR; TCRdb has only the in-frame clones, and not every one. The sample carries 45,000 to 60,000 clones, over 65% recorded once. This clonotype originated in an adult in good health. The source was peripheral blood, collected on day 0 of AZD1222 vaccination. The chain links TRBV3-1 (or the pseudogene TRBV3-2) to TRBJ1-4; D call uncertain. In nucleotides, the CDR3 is TGTGCCAGCAGCCAAGAGGGTTCGGCTAATGAAAAACTGTTTTTT. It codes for CASSQEGSANEKLFF.